Listed here is a single T cell receptor (beta chain). The trim removed 0 bases at V and 12 bases at J, leaving 6 bases unmatched. The germline gives CDR1 SGHAT, CDR2 FQNNGV. CDR3 length: 13 amino acids. As processed by the authors: Counts of nucleated cells, estimated from reference gene primer amplification, were obtained. Some clones are missing from TCRdb's copy, which holds only in-frame ones; the method was immunoSEQ multiplex PCR. D and trimming were read from the DNA, whereas the V and J calls and clone size are those reported in that table. The sample lists around 150,000 clones, 84% occurring once. This entry is derived from a study of blood T cell repertoires in COVID-19. Study context: Whether acute or convalescent, the COVID-19 samples came from the United States, Italy and Spain.

The origin of this receptor is a woman aged 45-60 years with acute COVID-19. V is TRBV11-2 and J is TRBJ1-1; the match to TRBD1 covers 8 bases. The sample was PBMCs or T cells enriched from blood (not recorded which). DNA for the CDR3: TGTGCCAGCAGCTTAGAGCAGGACAGGGCATCTTTCTTT. Translated, it gives CASSLEQDRASFF.